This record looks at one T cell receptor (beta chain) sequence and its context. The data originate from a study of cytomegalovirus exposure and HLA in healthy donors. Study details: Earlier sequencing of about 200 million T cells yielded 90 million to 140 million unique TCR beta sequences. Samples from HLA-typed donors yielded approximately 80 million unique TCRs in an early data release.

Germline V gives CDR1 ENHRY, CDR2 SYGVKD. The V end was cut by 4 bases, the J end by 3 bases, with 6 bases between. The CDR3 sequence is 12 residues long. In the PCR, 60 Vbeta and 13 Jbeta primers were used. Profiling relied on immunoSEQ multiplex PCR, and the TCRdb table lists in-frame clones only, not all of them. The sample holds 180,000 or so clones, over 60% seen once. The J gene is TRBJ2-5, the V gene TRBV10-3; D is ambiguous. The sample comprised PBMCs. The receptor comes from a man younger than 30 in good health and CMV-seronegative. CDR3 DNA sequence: TGTGCCATCAGTGGGGCAAAAGAGACCCAGTACTTC. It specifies CAISGAKETQYF.